This T cell receptor (beta chain) was identified during a study of spatial heterogeneity in lung cancer. On the study more broadly: Samples were donated by 72 untreated early-stage non-small cell lung cancer patients. Mean representation of each unique TCR and UMI combination in the raw reads exceeded 8.5 occurrences.

Time point meaning: blood at routine non-recurrence follow-up after resection. Unsorted whole RNA samples from tumor, nontumor lung or frozen PBMC were sequenced. This clonotype was seen a few times. Each CDR3 protein is one row after TCRdb ran MiXCR on the 5' RACE reads. This table has some 120,000 distinct CDR3 sequences, more than 9% appearing once. CDR1 and CDR2 (germline): LNHNV, YYDKDF (reference sequence). Trimming took off 0 bases at V and 5 bases at J, with 11 bases between the two ends. The CDR3 loop spans 15 amino acids. This receptor was identified in a male donor with early-stage non-small cell lung cancer. The sequenced sample was PBMCs, obtained at follow-up. The V call is TRBV15, the J call TRBJ1-5; TRBD1 might be the D (5 bases). Here the CDR3 reads CATSRDPRAHQPQHF. In DNA form, the CDR3 reads TGTGCCACCAGCAGAGATCCCAGGGCTCATCAGCCCCAGCATTTT.